The rows below give T cell receptor beta chains drawn from one sample of a study of cytomegalovirus exposure and HLA in healthy donors. The protocol was immunoSEQ multiplex PCR, while the TCRdb copy is restricted to in-frame clones and leaves out a portion. The data contain approximately 150,000 clones, roughly 80% of them singletons. The source material was PBMCs. The receptors were gathered from a young man in good health and CMV-seronegative. Each CDR3 is given with its conserved first and last residue. The order of the fields is V gene, clone size, J gene, CDR3 protein. Size is omitted from some rows. Given values are once, few, many or a class for expanded clones.

V: TRBV9; size: -; J: TRBJ2-4; CDR3: CASSSWGGYNIQYF
V: TRBV2; size: -; J: TRBJ1-1; CDR3: CARTGLMNTEAFF
V: TRBV7-2; size: -; J: TRBJ1-1; CDR3: CASTTGSFLNTEAFF
V: TRBV29-1; size: -; J: TRBJ1-2; CDR3: CSAGEGTYGYTF
V: TRBV4-3; size: once; J: TRBJ1-2; CDR3: CASSQEARQANYGYTF
V: TRBV7-2; size: -; J: TRBJ2-2; CDR3: CASRGPLFAGTGELFF
V: TRBV6-6; size: -; J: TRBJ1-5; CDR3: CASSYSPNQPQHF
V: TRBV5-1; size: -; J: TRBJ2-2; CDR3: CASSTSQGVTGGLFF
V: TRBV27; size: -; J: TRBJ2-5; CDR3: CASSSGGETQYF
V: TRBV19; size: -; J: TRBJ2-7; CDR3: CASSNVTGAEEQYF
V: TRBV28; size: -; J: TRBJ1-6; CDR3: CASSRSVPLHF
V: TRBV5-4; size: once; J: TRBJ2-1; CDR3: CASSDHRSYEQFF
V: TRBV20-1; size: -; J: TRBJ2-7; CDR3: CSANSPGEQYF
V: TRBV2; size: -; J: TRBJ2-7; CDR3: CASILGSISEQYF
V: TRBV6-1; size: -; J: TRBJ1-3; CDR3: CASSALLSGNTIYF
V: TRBV7-8; size: once; J: TRBJ1-2; CDR3: CASSSDSSYGYTF
V: TRBV13; size: -; J: TRBJ1-1; CDR3: CASSFGQVDTEAFF
V: TRBV7-6; size: -; J: TRBJ1-2; CDR3: CASSPGAAGGIYTF
V: TRBV28; size: -; J: TRBJ1-1; CDR3: CASGNPGQGGAEAFF
V: TRBV21-1; size: -; J: TRBJ1-1; CDR3: CASSKVSTEALF